This TCR beta chain was recorded in a study of cytomegalovirus exposure and HLA in healthy donors. The table came from immunoSEQ multiplex PCR; TCRdb's copy has only in-frame clones and leaves some out. The table lists 95,000 to 150,000 clones, approximately 88% of them singletons, with roughly 6% in the top ten. Trimming removed 3 bases from V and 2 bases from J, with 15 bases in between. CDR1 is SGDLS and CDR2 is YYNGEE in the germline V gene. CDR3 length: 16 amino acids. A single count supports this clone. This receptor was taken from a woman between 18 and 30 years old in good health and CMV-seropositive. The sample comprised PBMCs. This sequence joins TRBV9 and TRBJ1-3; maybe TRBD1 (6 bases). The DNA for the CDR3 is TGTGCCAGCAGCGAGAGCAGGGGCTCCACTGGAAACACCATATATTTT. This codes for CASSESRGSTGNTIYF.